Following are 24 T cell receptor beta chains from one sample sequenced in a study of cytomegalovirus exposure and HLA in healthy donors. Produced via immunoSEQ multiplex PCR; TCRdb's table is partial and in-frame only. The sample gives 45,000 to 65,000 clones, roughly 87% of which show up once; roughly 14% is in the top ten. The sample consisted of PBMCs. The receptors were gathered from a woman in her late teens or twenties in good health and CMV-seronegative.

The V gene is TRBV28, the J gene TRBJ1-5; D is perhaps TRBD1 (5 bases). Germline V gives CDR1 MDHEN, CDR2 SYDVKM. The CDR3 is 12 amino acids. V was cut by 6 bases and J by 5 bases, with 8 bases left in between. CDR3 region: CASRGGDQPQHF. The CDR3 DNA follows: TGTGCCAGCAGGGGGGGGGATCAGCCCCAGCATTTT.

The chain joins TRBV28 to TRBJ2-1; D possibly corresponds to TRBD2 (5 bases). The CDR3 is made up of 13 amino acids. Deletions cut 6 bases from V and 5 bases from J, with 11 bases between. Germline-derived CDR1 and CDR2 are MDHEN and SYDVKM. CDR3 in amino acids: CASRPGIHNEQFF. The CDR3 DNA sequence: TGTGCCAGCAGACCGGGGATTCACAATGAGCAGTTCTTC.

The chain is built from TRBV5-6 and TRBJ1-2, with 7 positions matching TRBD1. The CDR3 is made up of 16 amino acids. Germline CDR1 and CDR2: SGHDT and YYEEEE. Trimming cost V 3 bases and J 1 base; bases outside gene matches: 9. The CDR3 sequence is CASSSGQVLYNYGYTF. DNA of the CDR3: TGTGCCAGCAGCTCCGGACAGGTTCTCTATAACTATGGCTACACCTTC.

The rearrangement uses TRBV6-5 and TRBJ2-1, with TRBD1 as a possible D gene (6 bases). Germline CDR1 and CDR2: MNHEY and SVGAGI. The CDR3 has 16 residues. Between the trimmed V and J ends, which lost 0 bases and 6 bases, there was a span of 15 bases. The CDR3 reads CASSYSWTVNSNEQFF. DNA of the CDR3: TGTGCCAGCAGTTACTCGTGGACAGTAAATTCCAATGAGCAGTTCTTC.

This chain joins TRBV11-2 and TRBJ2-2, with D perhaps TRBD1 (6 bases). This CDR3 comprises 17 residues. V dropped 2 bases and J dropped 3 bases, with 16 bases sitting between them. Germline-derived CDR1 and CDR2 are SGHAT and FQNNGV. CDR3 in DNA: TGTGCCAGCAGCTTAACCCCCGGCAGGGGCGACACCGGGGAGCTGTTTTTT. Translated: CASSLTPGRGDTGELFF.

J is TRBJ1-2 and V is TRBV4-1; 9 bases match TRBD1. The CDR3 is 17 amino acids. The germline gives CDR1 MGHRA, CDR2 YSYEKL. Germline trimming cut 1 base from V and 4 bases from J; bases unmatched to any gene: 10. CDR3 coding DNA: TGCGCCAGCAGCCAAGCCTCGACAGGGGGTTTGCCCTATGGCTACACCTTC. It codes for CASSQASTGGLPYGYTF.

CDR3 in DNA: TGTGCCAGCAGCTTAATTCCAGGGACAGGCGGACTTTCACCCCTCCACTTT. Protein: CASSLIPGTGGLSPLHF. The chain joins TRBV7-9 to TRBJ1-6, with 8 bases fitting TRBD1. Trimming at V came to 2 bases and at J to 9 bases, leaving 12 bases not matched to a gene. Per germline, CDR1 SEHNR and CDR2 FQNEAQ (reference sequence). The CDR3 is 17 residues long.

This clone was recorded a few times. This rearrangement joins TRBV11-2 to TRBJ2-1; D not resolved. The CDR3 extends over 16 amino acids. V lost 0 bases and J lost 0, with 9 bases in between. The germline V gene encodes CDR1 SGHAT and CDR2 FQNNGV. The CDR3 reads CASSLDPVSSYNEQFF. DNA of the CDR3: TGTGCCAGCAGCTTAGATCCGGTGAGCTCCTACAATGAGCAGTTCTTC.

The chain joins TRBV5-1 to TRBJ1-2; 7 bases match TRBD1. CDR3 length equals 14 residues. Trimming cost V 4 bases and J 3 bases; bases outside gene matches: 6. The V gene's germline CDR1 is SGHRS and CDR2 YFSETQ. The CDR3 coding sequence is TGCGCCAGCAGCAGCGGAGGACAGGACTATGGCTACACCTTC. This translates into CASSSGGQDYGYTF.

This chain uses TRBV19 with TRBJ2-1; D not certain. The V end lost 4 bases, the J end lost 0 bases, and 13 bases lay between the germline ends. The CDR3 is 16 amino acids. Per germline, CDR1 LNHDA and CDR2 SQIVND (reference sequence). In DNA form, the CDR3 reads TGTGCCAGTAGTAAAATAGACACGAGCTCCTACAATGAGCAGTTCTTC. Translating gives CASSKIDTSSYNEQFF.

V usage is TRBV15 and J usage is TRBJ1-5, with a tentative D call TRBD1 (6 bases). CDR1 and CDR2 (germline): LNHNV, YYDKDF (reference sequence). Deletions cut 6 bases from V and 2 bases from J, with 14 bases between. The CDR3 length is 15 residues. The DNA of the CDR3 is TGTGCCACCAGGGAACAGGGTACGGGCAATCAGCCCCAGCATTTT. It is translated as CATREQGTGNQPQHF.

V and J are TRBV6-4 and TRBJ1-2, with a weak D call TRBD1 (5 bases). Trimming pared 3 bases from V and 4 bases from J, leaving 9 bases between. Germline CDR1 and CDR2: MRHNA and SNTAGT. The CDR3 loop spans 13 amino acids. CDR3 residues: CASSERGSYGYTF. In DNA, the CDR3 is TGTGCCAGCAGTGAGCGGGGGAGCTATGGCTACACCTTC.

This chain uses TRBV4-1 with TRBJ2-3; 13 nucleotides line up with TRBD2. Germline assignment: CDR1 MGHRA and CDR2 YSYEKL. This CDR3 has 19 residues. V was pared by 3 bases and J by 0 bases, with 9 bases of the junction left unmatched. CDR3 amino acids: CASSHPTSGGAMSTDTQYF. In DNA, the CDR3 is TGCGCCAGCAGCCACCCCACTAGCGGGGGGGCAATGAGCACAGATACGCAGTATTTT.

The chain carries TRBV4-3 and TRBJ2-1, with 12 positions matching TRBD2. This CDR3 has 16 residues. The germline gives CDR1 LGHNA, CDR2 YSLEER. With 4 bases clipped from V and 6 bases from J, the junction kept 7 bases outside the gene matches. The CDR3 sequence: CASSPTSGRGGNEQFF. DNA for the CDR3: TGCGCCAGCAGCCCGACTAGCGGGAGAGGGGGCAATGAGCAGTTCTTC.

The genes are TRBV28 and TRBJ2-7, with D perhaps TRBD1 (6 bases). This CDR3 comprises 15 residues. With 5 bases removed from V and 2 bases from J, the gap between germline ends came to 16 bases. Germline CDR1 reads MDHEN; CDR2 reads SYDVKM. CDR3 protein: CASSTNREWPYEQYF. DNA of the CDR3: TGTGCCAGCAGTACGAACAGGGAATGGCCCTACGAGCAGTACTTC.

Here the CDR3 DNA reads TGTGCCAGCAGCGTAAATGAACTAGCGGCGTACGAGCAGTACTTC. This translates into CASSVNELAAYEQYF. The genes are TRBV9 and TRBJ2-7, with 8 bases lining up with TRBD2. J gave up 4 bases and V 1 base, and 7 bases lay outside the gene matches. The CDR3 consists of 15 residues. Germline V CDR1 and CDR2: SGDLS, YYNGEE.

In DNA, the CDR3 is TGTGCCAGCAGCTTGGCGGGCGGGAGGGCCGGGTACTACGAGCAGTACTTC. Protein product: CASSLAGGRAGYYEQYF. This sequence joins TRBV5-4 and TRBJ2-7; 9 nucleotides match TRBD2. V gave up 0 bases and J gave up 3 bases; unmatched junction bases: 10. The CDR3 contains 17 residues. Germline loops: CDR1 SGHNT, CDR2 YYREEE (reference sequence).

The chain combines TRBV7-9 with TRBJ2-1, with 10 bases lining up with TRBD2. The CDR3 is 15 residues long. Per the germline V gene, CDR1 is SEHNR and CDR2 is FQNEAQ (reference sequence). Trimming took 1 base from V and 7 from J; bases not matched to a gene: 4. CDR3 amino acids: CASSLVSGGINEQFF. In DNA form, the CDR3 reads TGTGCCAGCAGCTTAGTTAGCGGGGGGATAAATGAGCAGTTCTTC.

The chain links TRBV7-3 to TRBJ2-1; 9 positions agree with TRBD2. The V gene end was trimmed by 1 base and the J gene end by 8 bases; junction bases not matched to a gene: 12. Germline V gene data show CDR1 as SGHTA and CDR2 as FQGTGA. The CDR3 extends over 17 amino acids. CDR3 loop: CASSLRAGGLNGDEQFF. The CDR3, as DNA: TGTGCCAGCAGCTTAAGGGCGGGGGGGCTAAATGGCGATGAGCAGTTCTTC.

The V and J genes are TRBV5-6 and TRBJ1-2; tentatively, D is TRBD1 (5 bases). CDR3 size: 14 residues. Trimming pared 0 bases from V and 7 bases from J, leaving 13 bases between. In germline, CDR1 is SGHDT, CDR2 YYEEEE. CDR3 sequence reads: CASSLVDRGAGYTF. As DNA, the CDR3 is TGTGCCAGCAGCTTGGTCGACAGAGGTGCTGGCTACACCTTC. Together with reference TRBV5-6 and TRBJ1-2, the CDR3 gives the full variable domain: DAGVTQSPTHLIKTRGQQVTLRCSPKSGHDTVSWYQQALGQGPQFIFQYYEEEERQRGNFPDRFSGHQFPNYSSELNVNALLLGDSALYLCASSLVDRGAGYTFGSGTRLTVV.

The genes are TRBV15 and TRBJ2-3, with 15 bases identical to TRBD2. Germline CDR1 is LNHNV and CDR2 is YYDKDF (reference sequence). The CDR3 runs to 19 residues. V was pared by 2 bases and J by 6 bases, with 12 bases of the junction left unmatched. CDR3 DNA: TGTGCCACCAGCAGACCGTATTTCTCCGGGACTAGCGGGGGGGATACGCAGTATTTT. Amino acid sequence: CATSRPYFSGTSGGDTQYF.

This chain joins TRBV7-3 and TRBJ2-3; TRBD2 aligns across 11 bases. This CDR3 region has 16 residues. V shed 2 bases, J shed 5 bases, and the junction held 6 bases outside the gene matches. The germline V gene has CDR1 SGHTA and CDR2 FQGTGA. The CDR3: CASSLFSGGAGDTQYF. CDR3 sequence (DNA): TGTGCCAGCAGCTTATTTAGCGGGGGGGCCGGAGATACGCAGTATTTT.

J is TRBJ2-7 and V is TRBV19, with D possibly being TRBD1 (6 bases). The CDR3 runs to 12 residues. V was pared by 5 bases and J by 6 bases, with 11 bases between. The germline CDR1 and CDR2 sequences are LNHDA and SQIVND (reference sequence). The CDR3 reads CASSDTGSEQYF. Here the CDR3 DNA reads TGTGCCAGTAGTGATACAGGGTCCGAGCAGTACTTC. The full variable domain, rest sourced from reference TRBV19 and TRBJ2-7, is DGGITQSPKYLFRKEGQNVTLSCEQNLNHDAMYWYRQDPGQGLRLIYYSQIVNDFQKGDIAEGYSVSREKKESFPLTVTSAQKNPTAFYLCASSDTGSEQYFGPGTRLTVT.

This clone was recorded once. CDR3 sequence reads: CASSLPRGGSVGEQYF. DNA for the CDR3: TGCGCCAGCAGCTTGCCCCGGGGAGGGAGTGTCGGCGAGCAGTACTTC. This sequence joins TRBV5-1 and TRBJ2-7, with 7 bases that match TRBD2. The length of the CDR3 is 16 residues. Germline V gene sequence: CDR1 SGHRS, CDR2 YFSETQ. V gave up 1 base and J gave up 6 bases; unmatched junction bases: 13.